These T cell receptor beta chains were read from a single sample in a study of T-cell memory formation after mild COVID-19. TCRdb fed the 5' RACE reads into MiXCR, producing one record per CDR3 protein. The sample contains around 140,000 distinct CDR3 sequences, less than 20% of which appear only once. Sample: PBMCs or a T cell subset sorted from them (not recorded which). All receptors derive from an adult woman who had mild COVID-19 (a few samples of this study predate the infection). Cell type and time point are not known. The CDR3 runs from the conserved cysteine through the conserved F or W. The D gene is left open where the match is weak. A row's size may be missing; if present it is once, few, many or a size class.

abundance: NA
j_gene: TRBJ2-1
v_gene: TRBV30
d_gene: TRBD1
CDR3aa: CAWARDRVVGEQFF
CDR3nt: TGTGCCTGGGCTCGGGACAGGGTGGTGGGTGAGCAGTTCTTC

abundance: NA
j_gene: TRBJ1-1
v_gene: TRBV10-3
d_gene: TRBD1
CDR3aa: CAISESKGADTEAFF
CDR3nt: TGTGCCATCAGTGAGTCGAAGGGGGCGGACACTGAAGCTTTCTTT

abundance: few
j_gene: TRBJ2-3
v_gene: TRBV12-3/TRBV12-4
d_gene: NA
CDR3aa: CASSLGGEDTQYF
CDR3nt: TGTGCCAGCAGTTTAGGGGGGGAAGATACGCAGTATTTT

abundance: few
j_gene: TRBJ2-3
v_gene: TRBV6-5
d_gene: TRBD1
CDR3aa: CASRRQGGDTQYF
CDR3nt: TGTGCCAGCAGGAGACAGGGGGGGGATACGCAGTATTTT

abundance: few
j_gene: TRBJ2-7
v_gene: TRBV30
d_gene: TRBD2
CDR3aa: CAWSASGRRNEQYF
CDR3nt: TGTGCCTGGAGTGCAAGCGGGAGGAGAAACGAGCAGTACTTC

abundance: few
j_gene: TRBJ1-5
v_gene: TRBV4-2
d_gene: TRBD1
CDR3aa: CASSQVDRDDQPQHF
CDR3nt: TGTGCCAGCAGCCAGGTCGACAGGGACGATCAGCCCCAGCATTTT

abundance: NA
j_gene: TRBJ2-5
v_gene: TRBV7-9
d_gene: TRBD1
CDR3aa: CASSLAGTAEETQYF
CDR3nt: TGTGCCAGCAGCTTAGCGGGGACAGCTGAAGAGACCCAGTACTTC

abundance: NA
j_gene: TRBJ1-5
v_gene: TRBV27
d_gene: NA
CDR3aa: CASSFYGSNQPQHF
CDR3nt: TGTGCCAGCAGTTTCTACGGTAGCAATCAGCCCCAGCATTTT

abundance: few
j_gene: TRBJ2-7
v_gene: TRBV27
d_gene: NA
CDR3aa: CASTKTRQYF
CDR3nt: TGTGCCAGCACCAAGACCCGCCAGTACTTC

abundance: few
j_gene: TRBJ2-1
v_gene: TRBV5-4
d_gene: TRBD2
CDR3aa: CASSFPSGRAYNEQFF
CDR3nt: TGTGCCAGCAGCTTCCCTAGCGGGAGGGCATACAATGAGCAGTTCTTC

abundance: few
j_gene: TRBJ2-7
v_gene: TRBV7-8
d_gene: NA
CDR3aa: CASKRRGGSYEQYF
CDR3nt: TGTGCCAGCAAAAGACGTGGAGGGTCCTACGAGCAGTACTTC

abundance: NA
j_gene: TRBJ2-1
v_gene: TRBV12-3/TRBV12-4
d_gene: NA
CDR3aa: CASSFNHEQFF
CDR3nt: TGTGCCAGCAGTTTTAATCATGAGCAGTTCTTC

abundance: few
j_gene: TRBJ1-2
v_gene: TRBV29-1
d_gene: NA
CDR3aa: CSVLGDNYGYTF
CDR3nt: TGCAGCGTTCTGGGCGATAACTATGGCTACACCTTC

abundance: few
j_gene: TRBJ1-5
v_gene: TRBV7-8
d_gene: TRBD1
CDR3aa: CASSLNRGNQPQHF
CDR3nt: TGTGCCAGCAGCTTAAACAGGGGAAATCAGCCCCAGCATTTT

abundance: few
j_gene: TRBJ2-7
v_gene: TRBV6-5
d_gene: NA
CDR3aa: CASRYGRSYEQYF
CDR3nt: TGTGCCAGCAGATATGGACGGAGTTACGAGCAGTACTTC

abundance: few
j_gene: TRBJ2-1
v_gene: TRBV20-1
d_gene: TRBD2
CDR3aa: CSARAGTSSYNEQFF
CDR3nt: TGCAGTGCTCGCGCGGGGACTAGCTCCTACAATGAGCAGTTCTTC

abundance: NA
j_gene: TRBJ2-7
v_gene: TRBV20-1
d_gene: NA
CDR3aa: CSAAYGPHSSYEQYF
CDR3nt: TGCAGTGCTGCTTACGGGCCGCATAGCTCCTACGAGCAGTACTTC

abundance: NA
j_gene: TRBJ2-3
v_gene: TRBV2
d_gene: NA
CDR3aa: CASSVNRASTDTQYF
CDR3nt: TGTGCCAGCAGTGTGAACAGAGCTAGCACAGATACGCAGTATTTT

abundance: few
j_gene: TRBJ2-3
v_gene: TRBV6-5
d_gene: TRBD2
CDR3aa: CASSSQRGGTITQYF
CDR3nt: TGTGCCAGCAGTTCCCAGCGGGGGGGCACAATTACGCAGTATTTT

abundance: few
j_gene: TRBJ2-3
v_gene: TRBV4-1
d_gene: TRBD2
CDR3aa: CASSQTGRGLAGGTDTQYF
CDR3nt: TGCGCCAGCAGCCAGACCGGCCGGGGACTAGCGGGAGGCACAGATACGCAGTATTTT

abundance: NA
j_gene: TRBJ1-1
v_gene: TRBV4-3
d_gene: NA
CDR3aa: CASSQEGRGYGGLSGTEAFF
CDR3nt: TGCGCCAGCAGCCAAGAAGGACGCGGCTACGGGGGCCTCAGCGGGACTGAAGCTTTCTTT

abundance: few
j_gene: TRBJ2-3
v_gene: TRBV24-1
d_gene: NA
CDR3aa: CATVDTYTDTQYF
CDR3nt: TGTGCCACCGTAGACACATACACAGATACGCAGTATTTT

abundance: many
j_gene: TRBJ2-3
v_gene: TRBV24-1
d_gene: TRBD2
CDR3aa: CATSGTGTSGPVRTDTQYF
CDR3nt: TGTGCCACCAGTGGTACCGGGACTAGCGGCCCCGTGCGCACAGATACGCAGTATTTT

abundance: NA
j_gene: TRBJ1-1
v_gene: TRBV7-9
d_gene: NA
CDR3aa: CASSVIDSGQSNTEAFF
CDR3nt: TGTGCCAGCAGCGTCATAGACAGTGGACAGTCGAACACTGAAGCTTTCTTT

abundance: few
j_gene: TRBJ2-2
v_gene: TRBV5-4
d_gene: TRBD2
CDR3aa: CASSLELTGGRNTGELFF
CDR3nt: TGTGCCAGCAGCTTGGAATTGACGGGGGGGCGAAACACCGGGGAGCTGTTTTTT

abundance: few
j_gene: TRBJ2-5
v_gene: TRBV7-8
d_gene: TRBD1
CDR3aa: CASSWTGRFQETQYF
CDR3nt: TGTGCCAGCAGTTGGACAGGGAGGTTTCAAGAGACCCAGTACTTC

abundance: many
j_gene: TRBJ2-2
v_gene: TRBV20-1
d_gene: NA
CDR3aa: CSARDPRRRNTGELFF
CDR3nt: TGCAGTGCTAGAGATCCTCGAAGACGGAACACCGGGGAGCTGTTTTTT

abundance: NA
j_gene: TRBJ1-5
v_gene: TRBV12-3/TRBV12-4
d_gene: NA
CDR3aa: CASSSHRGRQCQHF
CDR3nt: TGTGCCAGCAGTTCTCACAGAGGTCGGCAGTGCCAGCATTTT

abundance: few
j_gene: TRBJ2-1
v_gene: TRBV7-3
d_gene: NA
CDR3aa: CASSLIQGRSYNEQFF
CDR3nt: TGTGCCAGCAGCTTAATACAGGGCCGCTCCTACAATGAGCAGTTCTTC

abundance: NA
j_gene: TRBJ2-2
v_gene: TRBV7-7
d_gene: NA
CDR3aa: CASSWGQANTGELFF
CDR3nt: TGTGCCAGCAGCTGGGGACAAGCGAACACCGGGGAGCTGTTTTTT

abundance: many
j_gene: TRBJ2-1
v_gene: TRBV7-2
d_gene: TRBD2
CDR3aa: CASSPSGSLRNEQFF
CDR3nt: TGTGCCAGCAGCCCAAGCGGGAGTCTCCGGAATGAGCAGTTCTTC

abundance: NA
j_gene: TRBJ2-3
v_gene: TRBV29-1
d_gene: NA
CDR3aa: CSVVPGKSTDTQYF
CDR3nt: TGCAGCGTTGTACCGGGGAAAAGCACAGATACGCAGTATTTT

abundance: NA
j_gene: TRBJ2-4
v_gene: TRBV3-1
d_gene: NA
CDR3aa: CASSLRSGVTGNIQYF
CDR3nt: TGTGCCAGCAGCCTACGGAGCGGGGTAACAGGGAACATTCAGTACTTC

abundance: few
j_gene: TRBJ2-3
v_gene: TRBV24-1
d_gene: NA
CDR3aa: CATSSPPAVDTQYF
CDR3nt: TGTGCCACCAGCAGTCCCCCGGCTGTGGATACGCAGTATTTT

abundance: few
j_gene: TRBJ2-1
v_gene: TRBV10-3
d_gene: TRBD1
CDR3aa: CAISATGAPLYNEQFF
CDR3nt: TGTGCCATCAGTGCGACAGGGGCCCCCCTCTACAATGAGCAGTTCTTC

abundance: NA
j_gene: TRBJ1-3
v_gene: TRBV6-5
d_gene: NA
CDR3aa: CASSRFSASGNTIYF
CDR3nt: TGTGCCAGCAGTCGCTTCTCGGCCTCTGGAAACACCATATATTTT

abundance: NA
j_gene: TRBJ2-7
v_gene: TRBV3-1
d_gene: TRBD2
CDR3aa: CASSQSPREIYEQYF
CDR3nt: TGTGCCAGCAGCCAAAGCCCGCGGGAGATCTACGAGCAGTACTTC

abundance: NA
j_gene: TRBJ1-1
v_gene: TRBV6-6
d_gene: NA
CDR3aa: CASSYSQGNTEAFF
CDR3nt: TGTGCCAGCAGTTACTCTCAGGGGAACACTGAAGCTTTCTTT

abundance: few
j_gene: TRBJ2-7
v_gene: TRBV12-3/TRBV12-4
d_gene: TRBD1
CDR3aa: CASSPGTGRAQYF
CDR3nt: TGTGCCAGCAGCCCGGGGACAGGGCGGGCGCAGTACTTC

abundance: NA
j_gene: TRBJ1-2
v_gene: TRBV5-1
d_gene: TRBD1
CDR3aa: CASSPGGAGGPYGYTF
CDR3nt: TGCGCCAGCAGCCCAGGGGGGGCCGGGGGCCCCTATGGCTACACCTTC

abundance: NA
j_gene: TRBJ1-5
v_gene: TRBV29-1
d_gene: NA
CDR3aa: CSVRGTSEQPQHF
CDR3nt: TGCAGCGTTAGAGGGACATCAGAACAGCCCCAGCATTTT

abundance: NA
j_gene: TRBJ2-3
v_gene: TRBV30
d_gene: NA
CDR3aa: CAWSVGGVVADTQYF
CDR3nt: TGCGCCTGGAGTGTAGGTGGAGTGGTCGCAGATACGCAGTATTTT

abundance: NA
j_gene: TRBJ1-1
v_gene: TRBV30
d_gene: NA
CDR3aa: CAWRARGGPNTEAFF
CDR3nt: TGTGCCTGGAGGGCCCGCGGGGGGCCGAACACTGAAGCTTTCTTT

abundance: NA
j_gene: TRBJ1-2
v_gene: TRBV5-1
d_gene: NA
CDR3aa: CASSLEPRRASNYGYTF
CDR3nt: TGCGCCAGCAGCTTGGAACCCCGACGGGCTAGCAACTATGGCTACACCTTC

abundance: few
j_gene: TRBJ2-4
v_gene: TRBV14
d_gene: NA
CDR3aa: CASSQDVFETALAKNIQYF
CDR3nt: TGTGCCAGCAGCCAAGATGTCTTTGAGACAGCCCTAGCCAAAAACATTCAGTACTTC

abundance: NA
j_gene: TRBJ2-5
v_gene: TRBV20-1
d_gene: TRBD2
CDR3aa: CSARDPSGRVETQYF
CDR3nt: TGCAGTGCTAGAGATCCCAGCGGGAGGGTGGAGACCCAGTACTTC